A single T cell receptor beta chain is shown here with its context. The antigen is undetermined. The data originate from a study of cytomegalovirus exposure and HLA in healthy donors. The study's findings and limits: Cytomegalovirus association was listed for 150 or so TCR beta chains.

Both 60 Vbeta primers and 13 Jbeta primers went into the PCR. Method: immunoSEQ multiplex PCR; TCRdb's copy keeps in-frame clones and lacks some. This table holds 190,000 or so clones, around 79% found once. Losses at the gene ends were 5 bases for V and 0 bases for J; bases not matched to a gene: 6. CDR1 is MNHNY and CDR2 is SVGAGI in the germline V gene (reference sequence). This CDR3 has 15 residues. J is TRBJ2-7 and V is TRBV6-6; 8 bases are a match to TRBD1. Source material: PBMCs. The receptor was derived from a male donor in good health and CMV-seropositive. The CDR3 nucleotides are TGTGCCAGCAGTGACAGGGGTCTAAGCTCCTACGAGCAGTACTTC. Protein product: CASSDRGLSSYEQYF.